The 7 T cell receptor beta chains below all came from one sample that was sequenced in a study of blood T cell repertoires in COVID-19. Repertoires were generated with immunoSEQ multiplex PCR, while TCRdb's copy carries only in-frame clones and drops some. The table shows about 45,000 clones, with about 83% occurring only once. Source material: peripheral blood. The receptor set was obtained from an older man in a cohort sampled during active COVID-19.

J is TRBJ2-4 and V is TRBV24-1; D is unresolved. The CDR3 sequence is 14 residues long. Trimming left V 0 bases short and J 6 bases short, with 8 bases between. CDR1 and CDR2 (germline): KGHDR, SFDVKD. CDR3 DNA: TGTGCCACCAGTGATTTGTACACACCAAACATTCAGTACTTC. It translates to CATSDLYTPNIQYF.

This clone was seen only once. V gene TRBV7-2 combines with J gene TRBJ2-7; 8 bases are shared with TRBD1. Germline lookup yields CDR1 SGHTA and CDR2 FQGNSA. This CDR3 region has 15 residues. With V trimmed by 5 bases and J by 5 bases, 11 bases remained unmatched. CDR3 in DNA: TGTGCCAGCAGCGTCGGACAGGGAATTTACCACGAGCAGTACTTC. Translation: CASSVGQGIYHEQYF.

CDR3 protein: CASSPRASSRGELFF. The DNA of the CDR3 is TGTGCCAGCTCACCACGGGCTTCGAGCAGGGGGGAGCTGTTTTTT. The chain carries TRBV18 and TRBJ2-2; unclear D gene. Germline V CDR1 and CDR2: KGHSH, LQKENI. Trimming cost V 1 base and J 8 bases, with 14 bases left between them. This CDR3 is built from 15 residues.

J is TRBJ1-4 and V is TRBV5-6, with 7 bases matching TRBD1. The germline gives CDR1 SGHDT, CDR2 YYEEEE. V shed 5 bases and J 4 bases; nucleotides not matched to a gene: 2. This CDR3 spans 13 amino acids. CDR3 region: CASRGQINEKLFF. The CDR3 coding sequence is TGTGCCAGCAGGGGACAGATTAATGAAAAACTGTTTTTT.

The chain recombines TRBV30 with TRBJ1-3; the D gene is possibly TRBD1 (6 bases). The length of the CDR3 is 16 residues. The ends were cut back, 0 bases at V and 2 bases at J, with 14 bases in the middle. Germline CDR1 and CDR2: GTSNPN and SVGIG (reference sequence). CDR3 nucleotide sequence: TGTGCCTGGAGTGTACTTCGGGGGGCGCCTGGAAACACCATATATTTT. Translation gives CAWSVLRGAPGNTIYF.

This chain uses TRBV19 with TRBJ2-5; TRBD1 aligns across 7 bases. V lost 5 bases to trimming and J lost 5 bases; unmatched junction nucleotides: 8. Per germline, CDR1 LNHDA and CDR2 SQIVND (reference sequence). The CDR3 covers 14 residues. The CDR3 sequence is CASSLRQGVETQYF. DNA of the CDR3: TGTGCCAGTAGTTTGAGACAGGGTGTGGAGACCCAGTACTTC.

V and J are TRBV5-1 and TRBJ2-3, with D possibly TRBD2 on 6 matching bases. Germline V CDR1 and CDR2: SGHRS, YFSETQ. V lost 2 bases to trimming and J lost 3 bases, with 10 bases between them. The CDR3 consists of 14 residues. CDR3 protein: CASSFTEGTDTQYF. The CDR3 DNA is TGCGCCAGCAGCTTTACGGAGGGAACAGATACGCAGTATTTT. The full variable domain, completed using reference TRBV5-1 and TRBJ2-3, is KAGVTQTPRYLIKTRGQQVTLSCSPISGHRSVSWYQQTPGQGLQFLFEYFSETQRNKGNFPGRFSGRQFSNSRSEMNVSTLELGDSALYLCASSFTEGTDTQYFGPGTRLTVL.